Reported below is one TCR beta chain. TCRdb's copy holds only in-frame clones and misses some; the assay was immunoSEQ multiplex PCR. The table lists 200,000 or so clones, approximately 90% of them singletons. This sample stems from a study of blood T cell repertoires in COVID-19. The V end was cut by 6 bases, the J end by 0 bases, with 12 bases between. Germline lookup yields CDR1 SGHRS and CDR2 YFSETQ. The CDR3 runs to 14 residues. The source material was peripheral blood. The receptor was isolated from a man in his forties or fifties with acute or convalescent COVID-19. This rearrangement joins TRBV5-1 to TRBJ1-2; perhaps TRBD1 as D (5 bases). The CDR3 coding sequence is TGCGCCAGCACTACAGGCTCGGCTAACTATGGCTACACCTTC. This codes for CASTTGSANYGYTF.